A selection of T cell receptor beta chains follows, all from one sample in a study of cytomegalovirus exposure and HLA in healthy donors. Assay used: immunoSEQ multiplex PCR; TCRdb lists only in-frame clones, some missing. The table shows 95,000 to 100,000 clones, with approximately 80% occurring only once. The sequencing sample was made of PBMCs. The receptors here all came from a woman aged 55-69 years in good health and CMV-seronegative. Both conserved end residues are part of each CDR3. D genes are given only for firm matches. Rows may omit the clone size; those that give it use once, few, many or a size class.

J gene | clone size | D gene | V gene | CDR3 protein | CDR3 DNA
TRBJ2-2 | few | TRBD1 | TRBV6-5 | CASSYHRGTRTGELFF | TGTGCCAGCAGTTACCACAGGGGGACGAGGACCGGGGAGCTGTTTTTT
TRBJ2-7 | . | . | TRBV2 | CASSGRGTSYEQYF | TGTGCCAGCAGTGGTCGGGGGACCTCCTACGAGCAGTACTTC
TRBJ1-2 | few | . | TRBV19 | CASTLIAFAYGYTF | TGTGCCAGTACCCTAATCGCCTTCGCCTATGGCTACACCTTC
TRBJ1-2 | . | . | TRBV4-3 | CASSQDPGGANYGYTF | TGCGCCAGCAGCCAAGACCCCGGGGGAGCTAACTATGGCTACACCTTC
TRBJ2-1 | . | . | TRBV4-3 | CASSQDLDEQFF | TGCGCCAGCAGCCAAGATTTAGATGAGCAGTTCTTC
TRBJ2-7 | . | . | TRBV6-1 | CASSERVEGRASFYEQYF | TGTGCCAGCAGTGAAAGGGTGGAGGGACGGGCGTCCTTCTACGAGCAGTACTTC
TRBJ1-5 | few | . | TRBV29-1 | CSVLTGSSSQPQHF | TGCAGCGTTCTAACAGGGAGCTCGTCTCAGCCCCAGCATTTT
TRBJ2-7 | . | . | TRBV27 | CASSLAARGPGGYEQYF | TGTGCCAGCAGTTTGGCCGCGCGGGGCCCTGGGGGCTACGAGCAGTACTTC
TRBJ2-2 | . | . | TRBV13 | CASSLLNTGELFF | TGTGCCAGCAGCTTACTGAACACCGGGGAGCTGTTTTTT
TRBJ1-1 | . | . | TRBV29-1 | CSVVRALNTEAFF | TGCAGCGTTGTGAGGGCCTTGAACACTGAAGCTTTCTTT
TRBJ1-3 | . | . | TRBV30 | CAWSISSGNTIYF | TGTGCCTGGAGTATCAGTTCTGGAAACACCATATATTTT
TRBJ2-5 | once | TRBD2 | TRBV7-6 | CASSLSAGGLGGETQYF | TGTGCCAGCTCCCTCTCTGCGGGGGGCCTAGGTGGAGAGACCCAGTACTTC
TRBJ1-1 | . | TRBD1 | TRBV2 | CASKATGVAEAFF | TGTGCCAGCAAAGCGACAGGGGTCGCTGAAGCTTTCTTT
TRBJ2-1 | . | TRBD2 | TRBV5-1 | CASSATSGTYNEQFF | TGCGCCAGCAGCGCGACTAGCGGAACCTACAATGAGCAGTTCTTC
TRBJ2-5 | . | TRBD2 | TRBV27 | CASSSPWTSGGLETQYF | TGTGCCAGCAGTTCCCCGTGGACTAGCGGGGGGTTGGAGACCCAGTACTTC
TRBJ1-1 | few | TRBD1 | TRBV7-2 | CASSDPGQTPYGEAFF | TGTGCCAGCAGCGACCCGGGACAGACCCCTTACGGCGAAGCTTTCTTT
TRBJ2-3 | few | . | TRBV18 | CASSRTLAGDTQYF | TGTGCCAGCTCACGGACCCTGGCGGGGGATACGCAGTATTTT
TRBJ2-1 | . | . | TRBV11-3 | CASSLDEVNEQFF | TGTGCCAGCAGCTTAGATGAGGTCAATGAGCAGTTCTTC
TRBJ1-2 | . | TRBD1 | TRBV5-1 | CASSPGQGYGYTF | TGCGCCAGCAGCCCGGGACAGGGCTATGGCTACACCTTC
TRBJ2-7 | . | TRBD1 | TRBV5-1 | CASSLETGNFYEQYF | TGCGCCAGCAGCTTGGAGACAGGGAATTTTTACGAGCAGTACTTC
TRBJ2-3 | . | . | TRBV29-1 | CSVEGDSPGATDTQYF | TGCAGCGTTGAGGGGGACTCCCCCGGAGCCACAGATACGCAGTATTTT
TRBJ2-7 | . | TRBD1 | TRBV30 | CAWSAGQGNEQYF | TGTGCCTGGAGTGCGGGACAGGGGAACGAGCAGTACTTC
TRBJ2-3 | . | TRBD2 | TRBV5-6 | CASSLGGGNTDTQYF | TGTGCCAGCAGCTTGGGCGGGGGAAACACAGATACGCAGTATTTT
TRBJ2-5 | . | TRBD1 | TRBV7-6 | CASSFRTGGIQETQYF | TGTGCCAGCAGCTTCAGGACAGGGGGGATTCAAGAGACCCAGTACTTC
TRBJ2-1 | . | . | TRBV5-6 | CASSLFGAGENGNEQFF | TGTGCCAGCAGCTTGTTTGGGGCAGGGGAAAATGGGAATGAGCAGTTCTTC
TRBJ2-1 | . | TRBD2 | TRBV10-2 | CAGSESRLAGHNEQFF | TGCGCCGGCAGTGAGTCGAGACTAGCGGGTCACAATGAGCAGTTCTTC
TRBJ2-3 | . | TRBD1 | TRBV2 | CASSARTGAVADTQYF | TGTGCCAGCAGCGCCCGGACAGGGGCCGTGGCAGATACGCAGTATTTT
TRBJ2-7 | once | . | TRBV6-1 | CASSEVEGGPYEQYF | TGTGCCAGCAGTGAAGTAGAAGGGGGACCCTACGAGCAGTACTTC
TRBJ1-1 | . | . | TRBV28 | CATKKEGLTEAFF | TGTGCCACCAAGAAGGAGGGCCTCACTGAAGCTTTCTTT
TRBJ1-5 | few | TRBD1 | TRBV4-3 | CASSQGRTGFGPQHF | TGCGCCAGCAGCCAAGGCCGGACAGGGTTTGGGCCCCAGCATTTT
TRBJ1-2 | . | . | TRBV19 | CASSRFRSANYGYTF | TGTGCCAGTAGCCGGTTCCGGTCCGCAAACTATGGCTACACCTTC
TRBJ2-1 | . | . | TRBV6-5 | CASSFSGSSYNEQFF | TGTGCCAGCAGTTTCAGCGGTTCCTCCTACAATGAGCAGTTCTTC
TRBJ1-4 | few | . | TRBV25-1 | CASSELSSSNEKLFF | TGTGCCAGCAGTGAATTAAGCTCATCTAATGAAAAACTGTTTTTT
TRBJ1-2 | . | . | TRBV30 | CASGGQGYYGYTF | TGTGCCTCCGGGGGGCAGGGATACTATGGCTACACCTTC
TRBJ2-7 | . | TRBD2 | TRBV9 | CASSAGGTSSYEQYF | TGTGCCAGCAGCGCCGGGGGGACGAGCTCCTACGAGCAGTACTTC
TRBJ1-2 | . | TRBD1 | TRBV4-1 | CASSQDDRGGRVDGYTF | TGCGCCAGCAGCCAAGATGACAGGGGTGGTCGGGTTGATGGCTACACCTTC
TRBJ1-1 | . | . | TRBV5-3 | CARSLSTGNTEAFF | TGTGCCAGAAGCTTGAGCACAGGCAACACTGAAGCTTTCTTT
TRBJ1-3 | few | TRBD1 | TRBV15 | CATSRGTGGHSGNTIYF | TGTGCCACCAGCAGAGGAACAGGGGGCCACTCTGGAAACACCATATATTTT
TRBJ2-1 | . | . | TRBV6-6 | CASSYITVDEQFF | TGTGCCAGCAGTTACATTACTGTCGATGAGCAGTTCTTC
TRBJ1-1 | . | . | TRBV9 | CASSATGGTEAFF | TGTGCCAGCAGCGCAACGGGGGGAACTGAAGCTTTCTTT
TRBJ2-2 | . | . | TRBV7-2 | CASSPTGELFF | TGTGCCAGCAGCCCAACCGGGGAGCTGTTTTTT
TRBJ1-6 | . | TRBD1 | TRBV7-4 | CASSPRGRGATPILTHNSPLHF | TGTGCCAGCAGCCCTAGGGGCAGGGGGGCCACCCCTATATTGACACATAATTCACCCCTCCACTTT
TRBJ2-7 | . | . | TRBV4-1 | CASSRADSYEQYF | TGCGCCAGCAGCCGGGCAGACTCCTACGAGCAGTACTTC
TRBJ1-5 | few | TRBD1 | TRBV7-8 | CASSPGTGGYSNQPQHF | TGTGCCAGCAGCCCAGGGACAGGGGGCTATAGCAATCAGCCCCAGCATTTT
TRBJ2-1 | . | . | TRBV9 | CASSEFGGLNEQFF | TGTGCCAGCAGCGAATTCGGGGGGCTCAATGAGCAGTTCTTC
TRBJ1-1 | once | TRBD1 | TRBV2 | CASRATGEGFF | TGTGCCAGCAGAGCGACAGGGGAAGGTTTCTTT